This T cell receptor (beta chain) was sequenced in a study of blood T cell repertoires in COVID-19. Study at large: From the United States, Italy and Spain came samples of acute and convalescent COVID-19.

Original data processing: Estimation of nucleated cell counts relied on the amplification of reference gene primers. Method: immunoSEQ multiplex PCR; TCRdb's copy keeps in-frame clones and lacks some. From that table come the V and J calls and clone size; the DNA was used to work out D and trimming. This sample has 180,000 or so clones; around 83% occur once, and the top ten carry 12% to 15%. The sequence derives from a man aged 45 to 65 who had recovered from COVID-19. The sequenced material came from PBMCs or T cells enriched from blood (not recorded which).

The CDR3 loop reads CASSPYAGMNTEAFF. Written as DNA, the CDR3 is TGTGCCAGCAGCCCCTATGCGGGGATGAACACTGAAGCTTTCTTT. This chain connects TRBV3-1 (or the pseudogene TRBV3-2) to TRBJ1-1; D uncertain. From germline, CDR1 is LGHDT and CDR2 YNNKEL (reference sequence). The CDR3 loop spans 15 amino acids. Trimming shortened V by 4 bases and J by 0 bases, and 12 bases separated the two germline ends.